The entry below describes one TCR beta chain. As yet, its antigen is unknown. The sample comes from a study of cytomegalovirus exposure and HLA in healthy donors. General study results and limits: Most TCR sequences showed up rarely, but some public TCRs showed up in many donors.

The primer mix had 60 Vbeta and 13 Jbeta primers. TCRdb's table, derived via immunoSEQ multiplex PCR, lists solely in-frame clones and lacks some. The table shows fewer than 110,000 clones, with roughly 80% occurring only once. CDR1 MNHEY and CDR2 SVGAGI come from the germline V gene. The CDR3 has 15 amino acids. The V and J ends lost 5 bases and 6 bases respectively, with 17 bases between them. This TCR came from a man younger than 45 in good health and CMV-seronegative. Sequencing used PBMCs. The chain recombines TRBV6-5 with TRBJ2-1, with D possibly being TRBD2 (6 bases). The CDR3 sequence is CASSAPRRGVNEQFF. The CDR3 nucleotides read TGTGCCAGCAGTGCTCCGAGGAGGGGAGTCAATGAGCAGTTCTTC.